Given below is one T cell receptor (beta chain) in context. This CDR3 contains 14 residues. Per germline, CDR1 MGHRA and CDR2 YSYEKL. V was pared by 3 bases and J by 8 bases, with 14 bases between. Authors' analysis steps: Reference gene primers were amplified, and this amplification served to estimate nucleated cell counts. Method: immunoSEQ multiplex PCR; TCRdb's copy keeps in-frame clones and lacks some. V, J and clone size derive from that table, while D and trimming were established from the DNA sequence. The sample holds about 210,000 clones, about four fifths seen once. This sample was included in a study of blood T cell repertoires in COVID-19. Study in general: The United States, Italy and Spain supplied acute and convalescent COVID-19 samples. T cells, B-cell-depleted T cells, or PBMCs provided the cDNA or gDNA that served as material.

The sample was peripheral blood. The chain uses TRBV4-1 and TRBJ1-5; D is uncertain. This TCR derives from a woman between 40 and 55 years old with acute or convalescent COVID-19. The CDR3 bases are TGCGCCAGCAGCCAGGTAGGAGATAGCAAGCCCCAGCATTTT. It is translated as CASSQVGDSKPQHF.